The subject of this entry is one T cell receptor (beta chain). This sample stems from a study of blood T cell repertoires in COVID-19. Produced via immunoSEQ multiplex PCR; TCRdb's table is partial and in-frame only. The table includes tens of thousands of clones, approximately 85% detected once. This clonotype originated in a man between 45 and 60 years old with active COVID-19. The sample taken for sequencing was peripheral blood.

CDR3 bases: TGTGCCAGCAGTGAGCCTGGACAGGGGGGAGAAAAACTGTTTTTT. As protein: CASSEPGQGGEKLFF. This chain uses TRBV25-1 with TRBJ1-4; 10 nucleotides line up with TRBD1. The length of the CDR3 is 15 residues. The trim removed 3 bases at V and 8 bases at J, leaving 6 bases unmatched. Germline CDR1 MGHDK, CDR2 SYGVNS.